These 32 T cell receptor beta chains came from one sample sequenced in a study of T cell changes during pregnancy in multiple sclerosis. The assay was immunoSEQ multiplex PCR, and TCRdb's table has in-frame clones only and misses some. In the table there are about 38,000 clones, 88% of which are singletons. The material was CD8+ T cells from peripheral blood mononuclear cells, obtained in the third trimester of pregnancy. These receptors were collected from a female donor with multiple sclerosis, enrolled in a pregnancy study.

The rearrangement links TRBV15 to TRBJ2-1; D remains unclear. With 1 base removed from V and 0 bases from J, the gap between germline ends came to 4 bases. The CDR3 totals 14 residues. In germline, CDR1 is LNHNV, CDR2 YYDKDF (reference sequence). CDR3 bases: TGTGCCACCAGCAGAGTGAGCTCCTACAATGAGCAGTTCTTC. Its protein is CATSRVSSYNEQFF.

The chain couples TRBV27 to TRBJ1-4; the match to TRBD1 covers 8 bases. With 5 bases clipped from V and 3 bases from J, the junction kept 5 bases outside the gene matches. This CDR3 is 15 amino acids long. CDR1 is MNHEY and CDR2 is SMNVEV in the germline V gene (reference sequence). This chain's CDR3 is CASSPRRGPNEKLFF. CDR3 DNA: TGTGCCAGCAGTCCTCGCAGGGGGCCTAATGAAAAACTGTTTTTT.

This chain's CDR3 is CASSPSGQRAELFF. DNA of the CDR3: TGCGCCAGCAGCCCTTCCGGACAGCGAGCAGAACTGTTTTTT. The rearrangement uses TRBV4-1 and TRBJ1-4, with D tentatively TRBD1 (6 bases). Trimming cost V 4 bases and J 12 bases, with 18 bases left between them. CDR3 length: 14 amino acids. Germline assignment: CDR1 MGHRA and CDR2 YSYEKL.

The rearrangement uses TRBV7-2 and TRBJ2-1; tentatively, D is TRBD2 (5 bases). There are 13 residues in the CDR3. Germline assignment: CDR1 SGHTA and CDR2 FQGNSA. The V gene lost 6 bases and the J gene lost 4 bases, with 10 bases spanning the gap. CDR3 bases: TGTGCCAGCAGGATGACGGGGTACAATGAGCAGTTCTTC. Its protein product is CASRMTGYNEQFF.

This clone was found many times. V usage is TRBV6-6 and J usage is TRBJ1-1, with D uncertain. The CDR3 sequence is 14 residues long. Trimming removed 5 bases at V and 6 bases at J, with 16 bases between. CDR1 is MNHNY, CDR2 SVGAGI, per germline (reference sequence). The CDR3 DNA follows: TGTGCCAGCAGTCAAATGACGGGAAGGGCTGAAGCTTTCTTT. This sequence encodes CASSQMTGRAEAFF.

Details on this clone: Mismatch with germline at one junction end may stem from a read error. The chain joins TRBV6-4 to TRBJ2-3; TRBD2 agrees at 8 bases. Germline V gene sequence: CDR1 MRHNA, CDR2 SNTAGT. The CDR3 loop spans 14 amino acids. The CDR3 coding sequence is TGTGCCAGCAGTTTAGCGGGGTTCACAGGTACGCAGTATTTT. This codes for CASSLAGFTGTQYF.

The gene calls are TRBV5-4 and TRBJ2-1; unclear D gene. V lost 1 base, J lost 2 bases, and 7 bases lay in between. CDR1 is SGHNT, CDR2 YYREEE, per germline (reference sequence). CDR3 length: 14 amino acids. CDR3: CASSLNGPYNEQFF. DNA for the CDR3: TGTGCCAGCAGCTTGAACGGTCCCTACAATGAGCAGTTCTTC.

The chain recombines TRBV5-1 with TRBJ1-2; D possibly corresponds to TRBD1 (5 bases). The CDR3 has 15 amino acids. Germline CDR1 SGHRS, CDR2 YFSETQ. V lost 4 bases and J lost 6, with 19 bases in between. CDR3 loop: CASSPGGGADDGYTF. The CDR3 coding sequence is TGCGCCAGCAGCCCTGGCGGAGGGGCTGACGATGGCTACACCTTC.

The gene calls are TRBV2 and TRBJ2-1; 8 bases are shared with TRBD2. Germline CDR1 and CDR2: SNHLY and FYNNEI. The CDR3 has 12 residues. Germline trimming cut 6 bases from V and 9 bases from J; bases unmatched to any gene: 4. CDR3 DNA sequence: TGTGCCAGCAGGGATCTAGCGGGTGAGCAGTTCTTC. This gives the protein CASRDLAGEQFF.

In this sample, this clone turned up once. The V and J genes are TRBV7-8 and TRBJ2-7; 7 bases match TRBD1. The CDR3 is 18 residues long. V lost 5 bases to trimming and J lost 0 bases; unmatched junction nucleotides: 16. The germline CDR1 and CDR2 sequences are SGHVS and FQNEAQ. The CDR3 DNA reads as TGTGCCAGCAGCCGCTTGTGGGGAGCGACAGGGAGCTCCTACGAGCAGTACTTC. The encoded protein is CASSRLWGATGSSYEQYF.

With respect to this clone: Sequence at one end of the junction differs from germline and may be a read error. This chain connects TRBV7-7 to TRBJ1-2, with D hard to call. This CDR3 is 16 amino acids long. Per the germline V gene, CDR1 is SSHAT and CDR2 is FNYEAQ (reference sequence). This chain's CDR3 is CASNLSRVFGDYGYTF. CDR3 DNA sequence: TGTGCTAGCAATCTCTCCCGGGTTTTCGGGGACTATGGCTACACCTTC.

The gene calls are TRBV4-3 and TRBJ2-3, with 12 bases lining up with TRBD2. The CDR3 spans 16 residues. Germline CDR1 LGHNA, CDR2 YSLEER. Trimming took 0 bases from V and 4 from J; bases not matched to a gene: 2. CDR3 in DNA: TGCGCCAGCAGCCAAGATCCTAGCGGGGGGGCAGATACGCAGTATTTT. It yields the protein CASSQDPSGGADTQYF.

The rearrangement uses TRBV15 and TRBJ1-6; 9 bases are a match to TRBD1. After removal of 8 bases from V and 2 bases from J, the junction contained 4 bases not matched to a gene. This CDR3 has 15 residues. Germline V gives CDR1 LNHNV, CDR2 YYDKDF (reference sequence). The CDR3 spells CATGTGRPYNSPLHF. The CDR3 DNA sequence: TGTGCCACCGGGACAGGGAGACCCTATAATTCACCCCTCCACTTT.

The chain couples TRBV12-5 to TRBJ2-3, with 7 bases matching TRBD1. CDR3 length: 14 residues. Germline trimming cut 8 bases from V and 0 bases from J; bases unmatched to any gene: 5. Looked up from germline, CDR1 is LGHNT and CDR2 is FRNRAP. CDR3 sequence (DNA): TGTGCTAGTAGGGGACAGCAAAGCACAGATACGCAGTATTTT. It encodes CASRGQQSTDTQYF.

The chain carries TRBV27 and TRBJ2-1, with TRBD2 identical over 7 bases. V lost 4 bases, J lost 0 bases, and 9 bases stayed unmatched. Germline lookup yields CDR1 MNHEY and CDR2 SMNVEV (reference sequence). The CDR3 totals 17 residues. CDR3 nucleotide sequence: TGTGCCAGCAGTTCGTGGGCTAGCGGATCCTCCTACAATGAGCAGTTCTTC. This sequence encodes CASSSWASGSSYNEQFF.

V and J are TRBV5-4 and TRBJ2-1; 8 bases fit TRBD1. In germline, CDR1 is SGHNT, CDR2 YYREEE (reference sequence). CDR3 length equals 14 residues. Germline trimming cut 3 bases from V and 2 bases from J; bases unmatched to any gene: 1. DNA for the CDR3: TGTGCCAGCAGCTCGACAGGGGCCTACAATGAGCAGTTCTTC. Amino acid sequence: CASSSTGAYNEQFF.

The chain joins TRBV7-9 to TRBJ1-4, with D perhaps TRBD1 (6 bases). This CDR3 comprises 14 residues. The V gene lost 2 bases and the J gene lost 7 bases, with 11 bases spanning the gap. Germline V CDR1 and CDR2: SEHNR, FQNEAQ (reference sequence). The CDR3 spells CASSLSQGREKLFF. CDR3 in DNA: TGTGCCAGCAGCTTATCACAGGGTCGTGAAAAACTGTTTTTT. The variable domain in full, with the rest retrieved from reference TRBV7-9 and TRBJ1-4, is DTGVSQNPRHKITKRGQNVTFRCDPISEHNRLYWYRQTLGQGPEFLTYFQNEAQLEKSRLLSDRFSAERPKGSFSTLEIQRTEQGDSAMYLCASSLSQGREKLFFGSGTQLSVL.

This rearrangement joins TRBV27 to TRBJ2-1; 8 nucleotides agree with TRBD2. V lost 7 bases to trimming and J lost 2 bases; unmatched junction nucleotides: 19. This CDR3 region has 19 residues. CDR1 and CDR2 from the germline V gene are MNHEY and SMNVEV (reference sequence). The CDR3 DNA follows: TGTGCCAGCACCATCTCTGGCCGATTAGCGGGGTGGGCCTACAATGAGCAGTTCTTC. Translation: CASTISGRLAGWAYNEQFF.

This sequence joins TRBV27 and TRBJ1-6; D call uncertain. The germline gives CDR1 MNHEY, CDR2 SMNVEV (reference sequence). The V end lost 4 bases, the J end lost 4 bases, and 11 bases lay between the germline ends. This CDR3 comprises 15 residues. The CDR3 region is CASSSRSFYNSPLHF. The CDR3 DNA is TGTGCCAGCAGTTCCCGGTCCTTTTATAATTCACCCCTCCACTTT.

This chain uses TRBV2 with TRBJ1-1, with D unclear. The germline V gene encodes CDR1 SNHLY and CDR2 FYNNEI. The CDR3 covers 12 residues. V gave up 5 bases and J gave up 11 bases, with 15 bases separating them. Here the CDR3 DNA reads TGTGCCAGCAGTCCCCCGCCCCACTCTGCTTTCTTT. Translation: CASSPPPHSAFF.

On this clone itself: This specimen includes other DNA sequences encoding the same CDR3. The rearrangement uses TRBV7-3 and TRBJ2-3, with 15 bases identical to TRBD2. Trimming cost V 5 bases and J 3 bases; bases outside gene matches: 6. The V gene's germline CDR1 is SGHTA and CDR2 FQGTGA. The CDR3 has 17 residues. The CDR3 DNA reads as TGTGCCAGCAGCCTCGGACTAGCGGGGGGGCCGACAGATACGCAGTATTTT. Protein: CASSLGLAGGPTDTQYF.

The chain recombines TRBV4-1 with TRBJ1-4; D gene uncertain. The CDR3 has 13 residues. The germline V gene has CDR1 MGHRA and CDR2 YSYEKL. V was clipped by 3 bases and J by 11 bases, with 13 bases between them. CDR3 in DNA: TGCGCCAGCAGCCAGTGGGGAGGGTACAAACTGTTTTTT. It yields the protein CASSQWGGYKLFF.

The chain is built from TRBV6-5 and TRBJ1-1; D may be TRBD1 (6 bases). Trimming left V 10 bases short and J 3 bases short, with 15 bases between. Germline V gives CDR1 MNHEY, CDR2 SVGAGI. CDR3 length equals 13 residues. The CDR3 region is CAIQGGRHTEAFF. CDR3 DNA: TGTGCCATACAGGGAGGGCGACACACTGAAGCTTTCTTT.

The chain has TRBV7-9 and TRBJ1-1, with unresolved D. V was shortened by 2 bases and J by 2 bases, with 18 bases between the two germline ends. The CDR3 covers 17 residues. CDR1 and CDR2 from the germline V gene are SEHNR and FQNEAQ (reference sequence). CDR3 residues: CASSLSLSGLRNTEAFF. CDR3 in DNA: TGTGCCAGCAGCTTATCTTTATCAGGACTGAGAAACACTGAAGCTTTCTTT.

The chain combines TRBV2 with TRBJ2-2, with D possibly matching TRBD2 (5 bases). The CDR3 covers 16 residues. Germline V gene sequence: CDR1 SNHLY, CDR2 FYNNEI. The V and J ends lost 4 bases and 4 bases respectively, with 16 bases between them. The CDR3: CASSAHPGWGTGELFF. The CDR3 nucleotides read TGTGCCAGCAGTGCACATCCGGGGTGGGGCACCGGGGAGCTGTTTTTT.

This clone was recorded once. The chain uses TRBV6-5 and TRBJ2-5; D might be TRBD1 (6 bases). Germline CDR1 is MNHEY and CDR2 is SVGAGI. The germline V and J ends were trimmed by 6 bases and 0 bases, with 11 bases remaining between them. This CDR3 comprises 14 residues. The CDR3: CASSWTVYQETQYF. The CDR3, as DNA: TGTGCCAGCAGCTGGACAGTTTACCAAGAGACCCAGTACTTC.

The rearrangement uses TRBV29-1 and TRBJ2-3; 7 positions match TRBD2. Trimming removed 6 bases from V and 5 bases from J; junction bases left unmatched: 11. Germline loops: CDR1 SQVTM, CDR2 ANQGSEA. The CDR3 consists of 14 residues. The CDR3 sequence: CSVGGVQGKDTQYF. For the CDR3, the DNA is TGCAGCGTGGGGGGGGTGCAGGGCAAAGATACGCAGTATTTT.

V and J are TRBV15 and TRBJ2-7; TRBD2 matches at 8 bases. V shed 0 bases and J 2 bases; nucleotides not matched to a gene: 6. CDR3 size: 16 residues. The germline V gene encodes CDR1 LNHNV and CDR2 YYDKDF (reference sequence). DNA of the CDR3: TGTGCCACCAGCAGAGATGCTGAGCGGGGGACCTACGAGCAGTACTTC. This translates into CATSRDAERGTYEQYF.

The CDR3 DNA is TGTGCCTGGAGTGACCTCGGGGAGCAGTACTTC. Translating it yields CAWSDLGEQYF. V usage is TRBV30 and J usage is TRBJ2-7; no firm D call. The length of the CDR3 is 11 residues. CDR1 GTSNPN and CDR2 SVGIG come from the germline V gene (reference sequence). The V gene lost 1 base and the J gene lost 7 bases, with 8 bases spanning the gap.

This clone was seen just once. This rearrangement joins TRBV4-2 to TRBJ2-1, with 10 positions matching TRBD2. Germline lookup yields CDR1 LGHNA and CDR2 YNFKEQ. Trimming took 3 bases from V and 7 from J; bases not matched to a gene: 6. The CDR3 is 15 residues long. In nucleotides, the CDR3 is TGTGCCAGCAGCCAGGAGCGGGAGGGAGCAAATGAGCAGTTCTTC. Translation: CASSQEREGANEQFF.

The rearrangement uses TRBV7-9 and TRBJ1-2; TRBD1 aligns across 7 bases. This CDR3 contains 14 residues. V lost 3 bases and J lost 4; bases outside the gene matches: 5. Germline loops: CDR1 SEHNR, CDR2 FQNEAQ (reference sequence). The CDR3 sequence: CASSFGDRFYGYTF. In nucleotides, the CDR3 is TGTGCCAGCAGCTTTGGGGACAGATTCTATGGCTACACCTTC.

The genes are TRBV5-6 and TRBJ1-2; perhaps TRBD1 as D (6 bases). CDR3 length: 16 amino acids. The germline gives CDR1 SGHDT, CDR2 YYEEEE. The germline V and J ends were trimmed by 6 bases and 2 bases, with 20 bases remaining between them. CDR3 region: CASNPTGSLSNYGYTF. CDR3 nucleotide sequence: TGTGCCAGCAACCCCACAGGGAGTCTATCAAACTATGGCTACACCTTC. The complete variable domain, with remaining parts taken from reference TRBV5-6 and TRBJ1-2, reads DAGVTQSPTHLIKTRGQQVTLRCSPKSGHDTVSWYQQALGQGPQFIFQYYEEEERQRGNFPDRFSGHQFPNYSSELNVNALLLGDSALYLCASNPTGSLSNYGYTFGSGTRLTVV.